This entry concerns a single TCR beta chain. The sample is drawn from a study of control samples from healthy donors and cancer patients. Generated by immunoSEQ multiplex PCR, the TCRdb table keeps only in-frame clones and is missing some. The sample holds 190,000 or so clones; approximately 92% are singletons and the top ten take over 1.3%. The CDR3 sequence is 17 residues long. The germline V gene has CDR1 SGHRS and CDR2 YFSETQ. V was pared by 0 bases and J by 4 bases, with 16 bases between. The receptor was isolated from a man younger than 35 in good health. The sample comprised blood. This chain connects TRBV5-1 to TRBJ2-2; D perhaps matches TRBD1 (5 bases). DNA of the CDR3: TGCGCCAGCAGCTTGGCGTCAGGGTCGATGGGCACCGGGGAGCTGTTTTTT. Translating it yields CASSLASGSMGTGELFF.